Reported below is one T cell receptor beta chain. The protocol was immunoSEQ multiplex PCR, while the TCRdb copy is restricted to in-frame clones and leaves out a portion. The data contain about 300,000 clones, 67% of them seen just once; the ten biggest clones take up under 8%. This record comes from a study of cytotoxic CD8 clonotypes in ibrutinib-treated CLL. Study-wide context: Specimens for response were gathered following a median about a year of therapy, spanning 6 to 36.

Germline V gene data show CDR1 as MNHEY and CDR2 as SVGAGI. This CDR3 region has 12 residues. Deletions cut 6 bases from V and 8 bases from J, with 13 bases between. The material sequenced was PBMCs, taken after 36 months of ibrutinib treatment. The sequence was collected from a human donor with chronic lymphocytic leukemia. This sequence joins TRBV6-5 and TRBJ1-1, with no clear D. CDR3 sequence (DNA): TGTGCCAGCAGCAAGTCCCCAGGAGAAGCTTTCTTT. As protein: CASSKSPGEAFF.